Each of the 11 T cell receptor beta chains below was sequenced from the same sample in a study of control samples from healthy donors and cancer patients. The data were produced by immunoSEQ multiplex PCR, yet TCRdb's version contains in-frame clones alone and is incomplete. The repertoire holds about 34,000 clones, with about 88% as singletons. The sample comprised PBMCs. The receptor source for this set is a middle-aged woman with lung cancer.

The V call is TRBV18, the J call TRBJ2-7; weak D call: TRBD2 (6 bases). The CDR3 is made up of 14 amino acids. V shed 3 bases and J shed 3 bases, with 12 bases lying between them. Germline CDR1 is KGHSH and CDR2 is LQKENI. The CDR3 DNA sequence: TGTGCCAGCTCACCGAACGTAGCGGACTACGAGCAGTACTTC. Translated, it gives CASSPNVADYEQYF.

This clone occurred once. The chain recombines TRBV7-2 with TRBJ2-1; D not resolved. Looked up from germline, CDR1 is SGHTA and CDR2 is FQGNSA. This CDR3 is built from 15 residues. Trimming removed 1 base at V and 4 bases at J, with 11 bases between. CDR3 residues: CASSLVVGLYNEQFF. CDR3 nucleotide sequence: TGTGCCAGCAGCTTAGTCGTCGGCCTTTACAATGAGCAGTTCTTC. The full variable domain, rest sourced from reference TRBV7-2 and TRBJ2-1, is GAGVSQSPSNKVTEKGKDVELRCDPISGHTALYWYRQSLGQGLEFLIYFQGNSAPDKSGLPSDRFSAERTGGSVSTLTIQRTQQEDSAVYLCASSLVVGLYNEQFFGPGTRLTVL.

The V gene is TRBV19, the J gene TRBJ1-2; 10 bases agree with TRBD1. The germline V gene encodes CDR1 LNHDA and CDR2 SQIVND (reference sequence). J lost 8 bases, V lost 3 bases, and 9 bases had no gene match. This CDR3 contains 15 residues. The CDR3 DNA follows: TGTGCCAGTAGTATCACCGGGACAGGGGTTGTCGGCTACACCTTC. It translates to CASSITGTGVVGYTF.

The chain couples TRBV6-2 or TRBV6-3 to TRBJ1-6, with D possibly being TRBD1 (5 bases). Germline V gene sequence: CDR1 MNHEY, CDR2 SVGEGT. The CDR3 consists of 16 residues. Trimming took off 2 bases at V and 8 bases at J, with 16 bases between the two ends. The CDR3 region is CASSYIPDARDSPLHF. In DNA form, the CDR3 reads TGTGCCAGCAGTTACATTCCCGACGCCAGGGATTCACCCCTCCACTTT.

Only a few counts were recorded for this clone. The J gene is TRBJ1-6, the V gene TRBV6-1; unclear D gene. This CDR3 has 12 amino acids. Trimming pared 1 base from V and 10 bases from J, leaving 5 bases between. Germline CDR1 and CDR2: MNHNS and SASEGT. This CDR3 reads CASSEGESPLHF. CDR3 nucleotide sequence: TGTGCCAGCAGTGAAGGGGAATCACCCCTCCACTTT.

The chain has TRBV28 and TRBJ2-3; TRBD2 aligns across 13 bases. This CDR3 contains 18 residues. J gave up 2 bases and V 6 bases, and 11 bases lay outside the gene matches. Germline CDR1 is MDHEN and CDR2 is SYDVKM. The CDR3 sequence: CASRIPGLAGRYTDTQYF. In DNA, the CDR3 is TGTGCCAGCAGAATACCGGGACTAGCGGGGAGATACACAGATACGCAGTATTTT.

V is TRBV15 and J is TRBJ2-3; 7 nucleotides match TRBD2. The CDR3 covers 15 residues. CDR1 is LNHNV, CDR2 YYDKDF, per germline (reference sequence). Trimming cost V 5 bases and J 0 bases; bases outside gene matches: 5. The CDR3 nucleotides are TGTGCCACCAGCGGATTGGGGGGGAGCACAGATACGCAGTATTTT. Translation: CATSGLGGSTDTQYF.

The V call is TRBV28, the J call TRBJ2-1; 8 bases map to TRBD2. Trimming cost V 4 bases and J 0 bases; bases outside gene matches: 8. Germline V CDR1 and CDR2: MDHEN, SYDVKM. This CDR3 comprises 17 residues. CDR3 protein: CASSSILAGSSYNEQFF. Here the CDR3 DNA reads TGTGCCAGCAGTTCCATTTTAGCGGGGAGCTCCTACAATGAGCAGTTCTTC.

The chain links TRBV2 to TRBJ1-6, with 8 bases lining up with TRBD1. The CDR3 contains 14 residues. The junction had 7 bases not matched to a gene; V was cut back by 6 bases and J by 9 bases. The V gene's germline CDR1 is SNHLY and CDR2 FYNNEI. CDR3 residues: CASSKGQGSSPLHF. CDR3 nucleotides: TGTGCCAGCAGCAAAGGACAGGGTTCTTCACCCCTCCACTTT.

As DNA, the CDR3 is TGTGCCAGCAGTTTAGTGGGCGTAGCGGCCGGGGAGCTGTTTTTT. Translation: CASSLVGVAAGELFF. This chain connects TRBV27 to TRBJ2-2, with TRBD2 as a possible D gene (6 bases). V was cut by 2 bases and J by 6 bases, with 13 bases left in between. Germline values: CDR1 MNHEY, CDR2 SMNVEV (reference sequence). This CDR3 comprises 15 residues.

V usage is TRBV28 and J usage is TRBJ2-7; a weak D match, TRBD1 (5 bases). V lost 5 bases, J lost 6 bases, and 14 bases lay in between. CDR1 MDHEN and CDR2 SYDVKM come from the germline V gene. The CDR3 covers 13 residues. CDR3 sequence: CASSLQQDPEQYF. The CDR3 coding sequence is TGTGCCAGCAGTCTCCAACAGGATCCCGAGCAGTACTTC.